The 3 T cell receptor beta chains below come from one sample, sequenced in a study of graft-versus-host responses after intestinal transplantation. The assay was immunoSEQ multiplex PCR, and TCRdb's table has in-frame clones only and misses some. This table holds about 9,800 clones, around nine tenths found once. Sequencing used PBMCs, obtained roughly 43 days after intestinal transplant. Source of these receptors: a human patient who received an intestinal transplant, so some T cells may come from the graft donor.

The chain has TRBV27 and TRBJ2-2; a possible D gene is TRBD1 (5 bases). In germline, CDR1 is MNHEY, CDR2 SMNVEV (reference sequence). This CDR3 region has 16 residues. V was clipped by 8 bases and J by 3 bases, with 19 bases between them. In DNA, the CDR3 is TGTGCCAGCTCCTCGACAGAGCTACTTCACACCGGGGAGCTGTTTTTT. This sequence encodes CASSSTELLHTGELFF.

As regards this clone: One end of the junction does not line up with germline, which may come from a read error. CDR3 residues: CVSSPTDRGETQYF. The CDR3, as DNA: TGTGTCAGCAGTCCCACGGACAGGGGGGAGACCCAGTACTTC. The chain uses TRBV27 and TRBJ2-5, with 10 bases lining up with TRBD1. Germline V lookup: CDR1 MNHEY, CDR2 SMNVEV (reference sequence). The CDR3 covers 14 residues.

This chain uses TRBV7-2 with TRBJ2-2, with D maybe TRBD1 (6 bases). This CDR3 spans 15 amino acids. The germline V and J ends were trimmed by 5 bases and 4 bases, with 14 bases remaining between them. CDR1 SGHTA and CDR2 FQGNSA come from the germline V gene. The chain's CDR3 is CASSKWGQFTGELFF. The DNA for the CDR3 is TGTGCCAGCAGCAAATGGGGGCAATTCACCGGGGAGCTGTTTTTT.